The table lists the clone carrying this TCR beta chain with a count of one. This table comes from immunoSEQ multiplex PCR, and its TCRdb copy is limited to in-frame clones, with some not included. The repertoire has around 82,000 clones, 85% to 90% of them found once; the top ten carry around 13%. This sample is drawn from a study of OX40 agonist ivuxolimab in advanced cancers. Study as a whole: Patients were dosed with the agonistic anti-OX40 (CD134) antibody ivuxolimab.

Sequenced here: CD4+ or CD8+ T cells sorted from blood, sampled in a trial of the OX40 agonist ivuxolimab. The origin of this receptor is an adult with an advanced solid tumor such as melanoma, head and neck, liver or kidney cancer.

In DNA form, the CDR3 reads TGTGCCAGCTCACCAGGGACTAGCGGGATCGGTGTGGGGTACTTC. Translation gives CASSPGTSGIGVGYF. J is TRBJ2-7 and V is TRBV18, with 13 bases fitting TRBD2. The CDR3 has 15 amino acids. V lost 2 bases to trimming and J lost 12 bases; unmatched junction nucleotides: 10. Germline V gene sequence: CDR1 KGHSH, CDR2 LQKENI.